This TCR beta chain is drawn from a study of cytomegalovirus exposure and HLA in healthy donors. Study conclusions and caveats: A cluster of highly shared sequence variants was likely a sequencing artifact. Three chains tied to CMV proved CMV antigen-specific in vitro. Rarity characterized most TCR sequences, yet some public TCRs appeared in many donors.

Note on this clone: Its specificity is unknown. Additional DNA sequences in this sample encode the identical CDR3.

The PCR used 60 Vbeta and 13 Jbeta primers. In the authors' methods: An analysis performed later counted 70 million to 90 million unique TCR beta chains (approximately 10 million of them shared). TCRdb's copy holds only in-frame clones and misses some; the assay was immunoSEQ multiplex PCR. The V and J calls and the clone size are those of that table, but D and trimming were determined from the DNA. Of fewer than 350,000 clones in the sample, around 90% were seen once. In germline, CDR1 is SNHLY, CDR2 FYNNEI. The CDR3 runs to 14 residues. Trimming removed 6 bases from V and 4 bases from J; junction bases left unmatched: 5.

The chain links TRBV2 to TRBJ2-1; TRBD2 matches at 8 bases. This receptor was taken from a woman under 30 in good health and CMV-seronegative. The sequenced sample was PBMCs. This chain's CDR3 is CASRRGGPYNEQFF. The CDR3 DNA reads as TGTGCCAGCAGGCGCGGGGGGCCTTACAATGAGCAGTTCTTC.